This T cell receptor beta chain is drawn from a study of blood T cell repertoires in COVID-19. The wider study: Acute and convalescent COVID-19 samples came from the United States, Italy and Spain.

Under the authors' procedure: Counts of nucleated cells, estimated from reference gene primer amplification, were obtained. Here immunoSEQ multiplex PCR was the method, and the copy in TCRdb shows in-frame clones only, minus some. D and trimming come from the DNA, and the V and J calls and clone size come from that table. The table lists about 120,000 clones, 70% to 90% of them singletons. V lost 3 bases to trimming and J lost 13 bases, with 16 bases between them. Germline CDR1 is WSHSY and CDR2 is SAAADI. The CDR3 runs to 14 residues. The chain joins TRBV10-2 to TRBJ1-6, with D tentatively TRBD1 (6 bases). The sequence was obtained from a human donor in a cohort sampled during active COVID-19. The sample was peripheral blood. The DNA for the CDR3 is TGCGCCAGCAGTGACCAAGGGGGTATGTCGCCCCTCCACTTT. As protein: CASSDQGGMSPLHF.